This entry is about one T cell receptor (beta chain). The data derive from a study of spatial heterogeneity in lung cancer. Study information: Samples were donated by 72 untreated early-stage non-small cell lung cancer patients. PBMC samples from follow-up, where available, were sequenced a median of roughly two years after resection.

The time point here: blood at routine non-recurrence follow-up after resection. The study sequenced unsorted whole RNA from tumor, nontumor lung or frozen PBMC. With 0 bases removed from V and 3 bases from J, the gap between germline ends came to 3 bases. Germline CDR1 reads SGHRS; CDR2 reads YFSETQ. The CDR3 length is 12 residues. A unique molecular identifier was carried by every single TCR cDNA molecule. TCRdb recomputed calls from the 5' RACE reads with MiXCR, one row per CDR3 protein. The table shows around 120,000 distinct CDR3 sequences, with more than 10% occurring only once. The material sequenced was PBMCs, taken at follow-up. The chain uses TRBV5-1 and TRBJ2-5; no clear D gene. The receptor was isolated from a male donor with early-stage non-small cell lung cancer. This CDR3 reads CASSLEEETQYF. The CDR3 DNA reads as TGCGCCAGCAGCTTGGAAGAAGAGACCCAGTACTTC.